In its sample, the clone carrying this T cell receptor beta chain was seen a few times. Its antigen remains unknown. These data come from a study of post-analysis software for immune sequencing data. Study at large: There were relapsing-remitting, secondary progressive and progressive-relapsing multiple sclerosis among the disease courses included. Points from the study as a whole: Versus controls, multiple sclerosis patients showed significantly lower diversity (normalized Chao1). Those samples that were prepared in the same batch co-clustered strongly by F measure. Roughly 5 TRBV segments occurring more often in patients than controls included TRBV5-6, TRBV5-1 and TRBV20-1.

The CDR3 extends over 17 amino acids. J was trimmed by 3 bases and V by 4 bases; bases with no gene match: 10. Germline V gene data show CDR1 as KGHDR and CDR2 as SFDVKD. The library was made from cDNA and included unique molecular identifiers. The authors obtained some 500,000 cDNA molecules from approximately 1 to 10 million T cells. TCRdb re-called the PCR reads with MiXCR, one entry per CDR3 protein. The data hold hundreds of thousands of distinct CDR3 sequences, with 30% to 40% observed a single time. Material: blood. This TCR was recovered from a girl aged 2 to 10 with multiple sclerosis. The chain employs TRBV24-1 and TRBJ2-3, with 9 bases matching TRBD1. In nucleotides, the CDR3 is TGTGCCACCAGTGACGCGAACAGGGGGCTTAGTACAGATACGCAGTATTTT. It encodes CATSDANRGLSTDTQYF.